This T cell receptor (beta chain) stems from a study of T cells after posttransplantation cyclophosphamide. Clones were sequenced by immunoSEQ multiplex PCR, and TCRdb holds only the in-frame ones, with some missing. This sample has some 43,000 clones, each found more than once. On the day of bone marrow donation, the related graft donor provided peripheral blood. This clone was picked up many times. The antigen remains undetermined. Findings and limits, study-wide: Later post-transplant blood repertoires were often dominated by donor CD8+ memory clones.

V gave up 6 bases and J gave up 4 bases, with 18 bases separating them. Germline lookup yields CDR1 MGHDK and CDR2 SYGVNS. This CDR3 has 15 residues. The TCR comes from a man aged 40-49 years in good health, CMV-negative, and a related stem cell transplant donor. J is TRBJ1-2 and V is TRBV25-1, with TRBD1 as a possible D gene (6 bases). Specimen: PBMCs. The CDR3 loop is CASSTSYRDAYGYTF. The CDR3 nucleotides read TGTGCCAGCAGCACCTCCTACAGGGACGCCTATGGCTACACCTTC.